The rows below give T cell receptor beta chains drawn from one sample of a study of Graves' ophthalmopathy and Graves' hyperthyroidism. MiXCR, run by TCRdb on the multiplex PCR reads, gives a single entry per CDR3 protein. The data contain hundreds of thousands of distinct CDR3 sequences, 40% of them seen just once; the ten biggest clones take up 40% to 55%. Sample: peripheral blood. The receptors come from an adult man with Graves' ophthalmopathy. Each CDR3 is given with its conserved first and last residue. A D gene is named only where the DNA matches it firmly. Rows may omit the clone size; those that give it use once, few, many or a size class.

j_call d_call clone_size v_call cdr3_nt cdr3_aa
TRBJ1-3 . many TRBV2 TGTGCCAGCAGTAGGGGAGCCGTCTCTGGAAACACCATATATTTT CASSRGAVSGNTIYF
TRBJ2-7 TRBD2 . TRBV7-2 TGTGCCAGCAGCTTAGCCCGGACTAGCGTAACCTACGAGCAGTACTTC CASSLARTSVTYEQYF
TRBJ2-5 . . TRBV7-2 TGTGCCAGCAGCCACCCCCGGGGCAGCCAAGAGACCCAGTACTTC CASSHPRGSQETQYF
TRBJ1-6 . many TRBV11-3 TGTGGTGTCAGGGACTCACCCCTCCACTTT CGVRDSPLHF
TRBJ2-7 TRBD2 . TRBV20-1 TGCAGTGCTAGTTTGAGCGAGCGGGAGAGTTACGAGCAGTACTTC CSASLSERESYEQYF
TRBJ1-2 . many TRBV20-1 TGCAGTTCGGATAGGCAAACCAGTGGCTACACCTTC CSSDRQTSGYTF
TRBJ2-7 . . TRBV7-3 TGTGCCAGCAGTCCCTCCGGAGGAGAGCAGCACTTC CASSPSGGEQHF
TRBJ1-5 TRBD1 . TRBV7-2 TGTGCCTGGAGCCCATCAGGGGGCGGCAATCAGCCCCAGCATTTT CAWSPSGGGNQPQHF
TRBJ2-2 TRBD2 . TRBV25-1 TGTGCCAGCAGCTACCGACTAGCGGGAGGCCCGAGGTCCGGGGAGCTGTTTTTT CASSYRLAGGPRSGELFF
TRBJ2-7 . once TRBV20-1 TGCAGTGCTAGACTACTCGGTGGTCCAGGGGACTACGAGCAGTACTTC CSARLLGGPGDYEQYF
TRBJ1-1 . . TRBV20-1 TGCAGTGGGTCGGTATTCATGAACACTGAAGCTTTCTTT CSGSVFMNTEAFF
TRBJ1-2 TRBD1 . TRBV29-1 TGCAGCGTTGAAATCCCGACTGGACAGGGGAACTATGGCTACACCTTC CSVEIPTGQGNYGYTF
TRBJ2-5 . few TRBV19 TGTGCCAGTACCGACTCTAGGGAGACCCAGTACTTC CASTDSRETQYF
TRBJ2-7 . few TRBV7-9 TGTGCCAGCAGTTACCTAGCGAACTCCTACGAGCAGTACTTC CASSYLANSYEQYF
TRBJ1-1 TRBD1 . TRBV10-3 TGTGCCAGCAGTTCATACAGGACAGGGGGCACTGAAGCTTTCTTT CASSSYRTGGTEAFF
TRBJ1-1 TRBD1 . TRBV20-1 TGCAGTGCTAGTCCCCAGGGGGCCGTGAACACTGAAGCTTTCTTT CSASPQGAVNTEAFF
TRBJ2-7 TRBD2 few TRBV20-1 TGCAGTGCTGGACTAGCGGAAACCTACGAGCAGTACTTC CSAGLAETYEQYF
TRBJ2-7 TRBD2 . TRBV6-5 TGTGCCAGCAGTTCCCTGACTAGCGGAGACTACGAGCAGTACTTC CASSSLTSGDYEQYF
TRBJ1-2 . few TRBV7-9 TGTGCCAGCAGCCCCCCCCTGGGTGCCAGCAGCTATGGCTACACCTTC CASSPPLGASSYGYTF
TRBJ2-3 TRBD2 . TRBV24-1 TGTGCCACCAGTGATTTCAGTAGCGGGGGCTACAATGAGCAGTATTTT CATSDFSSGGYNEQYF
TRBJ2-6 . . TRBV2 TGTGCCAGCACCGCGGAGGGGGCGCTTCCTGGGGCCAACGTCCTGACTTTC CASTAEGALPGANVLTF
TRBJ1-1 . few TRBV20-1 TGCAGTGCTAGGGTTAGGGGGTGGGGCGGCACTGAAGCTTTCTTT CSARVRGWGGTEAFF
TRBJ1-4 . many TRBV7-9 TGTGCCAGCAGCCCGGACCGCCTCAAACTGTTTTTT CASSPDRLKLFF
TRBJ1-6 . once TRBV10-3 TGTGCCATCAGTAGCGGGGATAATTCACCCCTCCACTTT CAISSGDNSPLHF
TRBJ2-2 . few TRBV7-9 TGTGCCAGCAGCTCACCCGCTAGTCCGGGGACCGGGGAGCTGTTTTTT CASSSPASPGTGELFF
TRBJ1-5 . . TRBV2 TGTGCCAGCAGTTCCGAGGGGGGCGTATTGTCTCAGCCCCAGCATTTT CASSSEGGVLSQPQHF
TRBJ1-6 . . TRBV20-1 TGCAGTGCTAGAGATTTGGGGGGCAAATCACCCCTCCACTTT CSARDLGGKSPLHF
TRBJ1-2 . few TRBV25-1 TGTGCCAGCAGAGAGAGGAACTATGGCTACACCTTC CASRERNYGYTF
TRBJ2-2 . . TRBV20-1 TGCAGTGCTAGAGATCAACAGACGAACACCGGGGAGCTGTTTTTT CSARDQQTNTGELFF
TRBJ2-7 . many TRBV14 TGTGCCAGCAGCCAACACGCCGTCGACGAGCAGTACTTC CASSQHAVDEQYF
TRBJ1-6 . . TRBV9 TGTGCCGGCCACCTCGACACCAATTCACCCCTCCACTTT CAGHLDTNSPLHF
TRBJ2-3 . . TRBV7-9 TGTGCCAGCAGCTTAATCCAGGGCGATACGCAGTATTTT CASSLIQGDTQYF
TRBJ1-2 . . TRBV4-3 TGCGCCAGCAGCCAAGATCAGGGCAGACGAGGCTACACCTTC CASSQDQGRRGYTF
TRBJ2-5 . . TRBV5-1 TGCGCCAGCAGCCCTGGACTCCTGGGGACCCAGTACTTC CASSPGLLGTQYF
TRBJ1-6 TRBD1 many TRBV7-9 TGTGCCAGCAGCTTAACAGGGGAGCATAATTCACCCCTCCACTTT CASSLTGEHNSPLHF
TRBJ2-3 . . TRBV7-2 TGTGCCAGCAGCGCGACGGCGCACACAGATACGCAGTATTTT CASSATAHTDTQYF
TRBJ2-5 TRBD2 few TRBV20-1 TGCAGTGCTAGTAGGCCTAGCGGAAGACAAGAGACCCAGTACTTC CSASRPSGRQETQYF
TRBJ2-7 . many TRBV15 TGTGCCACCAGCAGAGATTATCGGGACGAGCAGTACTTC CATSRDYRDEQYF
TRBJ2-5 . many TRBV29-1 TGCAGCGTTGAAGGAGGGTGGTTGGAGACCCAGTACTTC CSVEGGWLETQYF
TRBJ2-7 . . TRBV7-9 TGTGCCAGCAGCTCGTCTAGGGACGGGAGCCCCTACGAGCAGTACTTC CASSSSRDGSPYEQYF
TRBJ1-1 . . TRBV29-1 TGCAGCGTTGAAAGGCGTCTAGCGGGAGGTAGTGAGCAGTTCTTT CSVERRLAGGSEQFF
TRBJ1-4 . many TRBV7-2 TGTGCCAGCAGCTTTGGCAGGATGGTTGATGAAAAACTGTTTTTT CASSFGRMVDEKLFF
TRBJ1-5 . few TRBV24-1 TGTGCCAGCAGTGCACACCGGGACGGATATCAGCCCCAGCATTTT CASSAHRDGYQPQHF
TRBJ2-7 TRBD2 once TRBV6-2/TRBV6-3 TGTGCCAGCAGCCGCTGGACTAGCGGGCCCTACGAGCAGTACTTC CASSRWTSGPYEQYF
TRBJ1-2 TRBD1 . TRBV6-6 TGTGCCAGCAGTCCGACCGGGACAGGGAATTCTGCCCACACCTTC CASSPTGTGNSAHTF
TRBJ1-2 . many TRBV20-1 TGCAGTGCTAGTAGGGGTGGCGGAAACTATGGCTACACCTTC CSASRGGGNYGYTF
TRBJ2-1 . few TRBV7-4 TGTGCCAGCAGCTTAGGATCCCCCGGCGATGAGCAGTTCTTC CASSLGSPGDEQFF
TRBJ2-7 TRBD2 . TRBV11-2 TGTGCCAGCAGCGCCTCTGTAGCGGGCAGAACCTACGGGCAGTACTTC CASSASVAGRTYGQYF
TRBJ1-1 . . TRBV19 TGTTCCAGTACTCTAGCCGGACAGAAAAGAATTAACACTGAAGCTTTCTTT CSSTLAGQKRINTEAFF
TRBJ2-7 . few TRBV20-1 TGCAGTGCTAGAGCCCAGGGGGGGTACTACGAGCAGTACTTC CSARAQGGYYEQYF
TRBJ2-2 TRBD2 few TRBV25-1 TGTGCCAGCAGTTCCGGACTAGCGGGCCGGGAGCTGTTTTTT CASSSGLAGRELFF
TRBJ2-7 TRBD1 . TRBV5-4 TGTGCCAGCAGCATCGGGACAGATTACCCTCCCTACGAGCAGTACTTC CASSIGTDYPPYEQYF
TRBJ1-5 . . TRBV20-1 TGCAGTGCGCCCGGGACAAGTGCGGAGACCCAGCATTTT CSAPGTSAETQHF
TRBJ2-7 . . TRBV6-5 TGTGCCAGCAGTTACAGCAGGGTTCGATCCTACGAGCAGTACTTC CASSYSRVRSYEQYF
TRBJ1-1 . many TRBV19 TGTGCCAGTAGTATCGGCAGGGCGAACACTGAAGCTTTCTTT CASSIGRANTEAFF
TRBJ2-2 TRBD1 . TRBV7-2 TGCGCCAGCAGCTGGGACAGGATAGCGAACACCGGGGAGCTGTTTTTT CASSWDRIANTGELFF
TRBJ1-4 . . TRBV25-1 TGTGCCAGCAGTACCCTCGGTTTAGGAGGAGAACTGTTTTTT CASSTLGLGGELFF
TRBJ2-5 . many TRBV7-9 TGTGCCAGCAGCTCATTGACAGGCAAGGAGACCCAGTACTTC CASSSLTGKETQYF
TRBJ1-5 TRBD1 . TRBV10-2 TGCGCCAGCAGTACCAAGAGGACAGGGGATCAGCCCCAGCATTTT CASSTKRTGDQPQHF
TRBJ2-7 . . TRBV6-1 TGTGCCAGCAGTCATCAGAGGTACGAGCAGTACTTC CASSHQRYEQYF